This T cell receptor (beta chain) was captured in a study (dated by TCRdb to between 2021 and 2022). Overall study results and their limits: According to the authors, more investigation is needed, including longitudinal sampling and evaluation of a control group.

The junction carries 6 bases between V and J, which are trimmed by 3 bases and 6 bases respectively. Including the terminal cysteine and phenylalanine, the CDR3 comprises 11 residues. Kept here is only the CDR3 DNA, which spans 33 bases and is read in frame from base 1. CDR1 and CDR2, looked up from the germline V gene, are KGHSH and LQKENI. About this clone: Its antigen is unknown. Per-base qualities were not stored, and no clone one base away is much larger. The same CDR3 also results from other DNA sequences found in this sample.

Survey-level sequencing on the immunoSEQ platform was used to profile TCR beta chain repertoires. The authors' pipeline ran thus. Repertoire diversity was quantified by the inverse Simpson index, and CDR3 amino acid length spectratypes and V-J pairing frequencies were compared. To annotate clonotypes specific to SARS-CoV-2, CMV, influenza A and EBV, TCR beta CDR3 sequences were compared against VDJdb. In its TCRdb copy, this immuneACCESS table keeps in-frame sequences only and misses some clones. Where compared with another copy, unresolved V genes explain less than half of these, and the others have no known cause. V, J and clone size derive from that table, while D and trimming were established from the DNA sequence. The sample contains 60,000 to 85,000 clones, 93% of them found a single time. The ten biggest clones cover roughly 4.5% of the sample. For TCR beta sequencing, genomic DNA was taken from unsorted PBMCs, and those PBMCs had been isolated from peripheral blood.

This receptor was taken from a man aged 40-55 years with rheumatoid arthritis. Input material: PBMCs. Recombination linked TRBV18 to TRBJ2-7, with a tentative D gene TRBD2 over 6 matching bases. The CDR3 protein: CASSPGGEQYF. Read as DNA, the sequence is TGTGCCAGCTCACCGGGGGGCGAGCAGTACTTC.